This paragraph covers one T cell receptor beta chain sequence. V lost 6 bases and J lost 9, with 18 bases in between. In germline, CDR1 is MNHNY, CDR2 SVGAGI (reference sequence). The CDR3 sequence is 13 residues long. The study sequenced TCR beta in blood CD8+ and CD4+ T cells. The multiple sclerosis controls were treatment-naive patients affected by stable or active relapsing-remitting disease. Negative isolation yielded CD4+ and CD8+ T cells, and FACS enriched TEMRA cells. This specimen belongs to a study of CD8 T cells in Susac syndrome. The RNA input was roughly 0.5 to 1 ug, and it was reverse transcribed with random hexamers. With immunoSEQ multiplex PCR, TCR beta CDR3 was amplified across 54 Vbeta and 13 Jbeta. MiXCR was run by TCRdb on the immunoSEQ multiplex PCR reads, yielding one entry per CDR3 protein. The sample contains some 300,000 distinct CDR3 sequences, roughly 90% of which appear only once.

The chain couples TRBV6-6 to TRBJ2-7; D is ambiguous. The sample was CD8+ T cells from PBMCs. The TCR comes from a human donor with multiple sclerosis. DNA for the CDR3: TGTGCCAGCAGCTACCCCGGCCAGGCGTGGCAGTACTTC. Protein product: CASSYPGQAWQYF.